This T cell receptor (beta chain) is from a study of identical twins. TCRdb called the 5' RACE reads again in MiXCR, with one record for every CDR3 protein. The data show 650,000 to 800,000 distinct CDR3 sequences, 8% to 9% seen once. The V and J ends lost 3 bases and 2 bases respectively, with 18 bases between them. Germline assignment: CDR1 WSHSY and CDR2 SAAADI. This CDR3 has 17 residues. A few counts support this clonotype. This same sample was also taken into another study, of yellow fever vaccine responses in identical twins.

Sequencing was performed on PBMCs. The rearrangement joins TRBV10-2 to TRBJ2-3; D uncertain. This receptor was obtained from a woman under 30 in good health. The CDR3 DNA sequence: TGCGCCAGCAGTGAAGGTACCCAACCACAGTTCACAGATACGCAGTATTTT. Translation gives CASSEGTQPQFTDTQYF.